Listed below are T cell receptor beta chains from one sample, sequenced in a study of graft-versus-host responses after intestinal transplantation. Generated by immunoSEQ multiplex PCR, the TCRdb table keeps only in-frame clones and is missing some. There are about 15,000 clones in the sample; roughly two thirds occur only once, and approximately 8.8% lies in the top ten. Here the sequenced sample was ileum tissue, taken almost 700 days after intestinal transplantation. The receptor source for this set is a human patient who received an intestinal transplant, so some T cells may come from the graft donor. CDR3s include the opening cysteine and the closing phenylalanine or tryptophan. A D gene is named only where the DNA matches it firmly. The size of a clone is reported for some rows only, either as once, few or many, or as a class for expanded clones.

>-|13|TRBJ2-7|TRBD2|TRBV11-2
CASSLDAGGMQYF
TGTGCCAGCAGCTTAGACGCGGGAGGGATGCAGTACTTC
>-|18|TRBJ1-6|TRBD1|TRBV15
CATSREPPDRGYNSPLHF
TGTGCCACCAGCAGAGAGCCCCCGGACAGGGGATATAATTCACCCCTCCACTTT
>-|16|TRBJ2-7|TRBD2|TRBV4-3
CASSRAASGGAYEQYF
TGCGCCAGCAGCCGGGCCGCTAGCGGGGGGGCCTACGAGCAGTACTTC
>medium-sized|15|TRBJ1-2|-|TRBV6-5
CASSYSKGGIYGYTF
TGTGCCAGCAGTTACTCTAAGGGGGGGATCTATGGCTACACCTTC
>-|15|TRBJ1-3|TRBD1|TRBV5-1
CASSVGGQSGNTIYF
TGCGCCAGCAGCGTAGGGGGCCAGTCTGGAAACACCATATATTTT
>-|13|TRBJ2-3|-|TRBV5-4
CASSLTSTDTQYF
TGTGCCAGCAGCTTGACTAGCACAGATACGCAGTATTTT
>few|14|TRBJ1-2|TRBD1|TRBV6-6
CASRNRGQGYGYTF
TGTGCCAGCAGGAACAGGGGGCAAGGCTATGGCTACACCTTC
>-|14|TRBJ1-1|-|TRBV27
CASRIRGWDTEAFF
TGTGCCAGCAGAATAAGGGGATGGGACACTGAAGCTTTCTTT
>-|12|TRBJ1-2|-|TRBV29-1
CSVMGEGYGYTF
TGCAGCGTTATGGGGGAGGGCTATGGCTACACCTTC
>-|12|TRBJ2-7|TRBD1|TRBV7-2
CASSSGGGEQYF
TGTGCCAGCAGCTCAGGGGGCGGGGAGCAGTACTTC
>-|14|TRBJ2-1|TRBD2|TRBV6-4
CASSASGGPSEQFF
TGTGCCAGCAGTGCGAGCGGGGGGCCGAGTGAGCAGTTCTTC
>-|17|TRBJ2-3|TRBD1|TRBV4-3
CASSQDPGTGIGDTQYF
TGCGCCAGCAGCCAAGATCCCGGGACAGGGATAGGAGATACGCAGTATTTT
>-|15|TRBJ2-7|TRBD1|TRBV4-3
CASSREDRGSYEQYF
TGCGCCAGCAGCCGCGAGGACAGGGGTTCGTACGAGCAGTACTTC
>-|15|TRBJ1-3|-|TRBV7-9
CASSSYRISGNTIYF
TGTGCCAGCAGCTCCTACAGAATTTCTGGAAACACCATATATTTT
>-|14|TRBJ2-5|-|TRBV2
CASSPGTRQETQYF
TGTGCCAGCAGTCCGGGAACCCGCCAAGAGACCCAGTACTTC
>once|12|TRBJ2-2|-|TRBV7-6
CATRGADGELFF
TGTGCCACTCGGGGGGCGGACGGGGAGCTGTTTTTT
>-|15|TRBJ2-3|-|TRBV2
CASSEPSRRTDTQYF
TGTGCCAGCAGTGAACCGAGCCGGAGGACAGATACGCAGTATTTT
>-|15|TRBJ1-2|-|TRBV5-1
CASSFFMAGLYGYTF
TGCGCCAGCAGCTTTTTTATGGCAGGGCTCTATGGCTACACCTTC
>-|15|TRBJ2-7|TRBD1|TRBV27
CASSKSRQGTYEQYF
TGTGCCAGCAGTAAGTCTCGACAGGGGACCTACGAGCAGTACTTC
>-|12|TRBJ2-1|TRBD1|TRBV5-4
CASSPGGYEQFF
TGTGCCAGCAGCCCAGGGGGTTATGAGCAGTTCTTC
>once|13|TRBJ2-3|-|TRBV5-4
CASSLSGADTQYF
TGTGCCAGCAGCTTGTCCGGGGCAGATACGCAGTATTTT
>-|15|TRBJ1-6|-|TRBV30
CAWSVPLGAASPLHF
TGTGCCTGGAGTGTCCCTCTTGGGGCCGCTTCACCCCTCCACTTT
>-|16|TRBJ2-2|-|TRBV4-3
CASSQDVQGGPGELFF
TGCGCCAGCAGCCAAGATGTGCAGGGGGGTCCCGGGGAGCTGTTTTTT
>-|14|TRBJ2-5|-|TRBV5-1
CASRATGRFETQYF
TGCGCCAGCAGAGCTACAGGGCGTTTCGAGACCCAGTACTTC
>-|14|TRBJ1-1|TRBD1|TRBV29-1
CSVASRGRGTEAFF
TGCAGCGTTGCTAGCAGGGGGCGGGGCACTGAAGCTTTCTTT
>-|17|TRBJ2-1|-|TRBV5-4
CASSLGAPGGAYNEQFF
TGTGCCAGCAGCTTGGGTGCTCCCGGGGGAGCCTACAATGAGCAGTTCTTC
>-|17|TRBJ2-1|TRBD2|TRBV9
CASSVLTPGLIYNEQFF
TGTGCCAGCAGCGTTCTAACTCCGGGACTAATATACAATGAGCAGTTCTTC
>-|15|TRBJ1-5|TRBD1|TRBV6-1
CASSLTTGVNQPQHF
TGTGCCAGCAGTCTGACGACAGGGGTTAATCAGCCCCAGCATTTT
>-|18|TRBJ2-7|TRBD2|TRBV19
CASSTIPGASGGHYEQYF
TGTGCCAGTAGTACAATTCCCGGGGCTAGCGGGGGCCACTACGAGCAGTACTTC
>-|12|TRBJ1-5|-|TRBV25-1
CASRGGNQPQHF
TGTGCCAGCAGGGGCGGCAATCAGCCCCAGCATTTT